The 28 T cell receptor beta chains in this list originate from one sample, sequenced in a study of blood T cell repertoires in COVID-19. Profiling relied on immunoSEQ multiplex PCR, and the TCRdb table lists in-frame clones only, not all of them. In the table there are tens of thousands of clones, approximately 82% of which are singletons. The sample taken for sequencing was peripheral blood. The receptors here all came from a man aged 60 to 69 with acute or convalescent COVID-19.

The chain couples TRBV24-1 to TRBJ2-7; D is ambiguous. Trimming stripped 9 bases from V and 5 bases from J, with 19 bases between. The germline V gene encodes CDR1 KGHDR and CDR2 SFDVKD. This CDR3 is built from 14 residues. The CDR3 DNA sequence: TGTGCCACCCAAGGCGGCCTAACGAGCGACGAGCAGTACGTC. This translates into CATQGGLTSDEQYV.

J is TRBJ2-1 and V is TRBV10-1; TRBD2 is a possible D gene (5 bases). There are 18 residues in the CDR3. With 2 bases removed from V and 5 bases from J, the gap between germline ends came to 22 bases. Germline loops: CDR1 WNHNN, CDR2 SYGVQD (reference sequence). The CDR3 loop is CASSETGLFQFCHNEQFF. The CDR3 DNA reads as TGCGCCAGCAGTGAGACTGGACTTTTTCAATTTTGTCACAATGAGCAGTTCTTC.

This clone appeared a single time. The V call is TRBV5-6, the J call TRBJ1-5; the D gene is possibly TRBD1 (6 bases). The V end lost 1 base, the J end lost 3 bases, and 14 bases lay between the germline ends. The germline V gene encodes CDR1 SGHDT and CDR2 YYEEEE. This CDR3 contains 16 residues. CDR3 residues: CASSLFGDTTNQPQHF. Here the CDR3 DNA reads TGTGCCAGCAGCTTGTTCGGGGACACAACCAATCAGCCCCAGCATTTT. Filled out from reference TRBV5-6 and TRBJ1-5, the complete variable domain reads DAGVTQSPTHLIKTRGQQVTLRCSPKSGHDTVSWYQQALGQGPQFIFQYYEEEERQRGNFPDRFSGHQFPNYSSELNVNALLLGDSALYLCASSLFGDTTNQPQHFGDGTRLSIL.

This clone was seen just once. The CDR3 loop reads CSVREDTDTQYF. The CDR3 bases are TGCAGCGTTAGAGAGGATACAGATACGCAGTATTTT. The chain has TRBV29-1 and TRBJ2-3; D not resolved. The ends were cut back, 5 bases at V and 3 bases at J, with 9 bases in the middle. In germline, CDR1 is SQVTM, CDR2 ANQGSEA. The CDR3 extends over 12 amino acids.

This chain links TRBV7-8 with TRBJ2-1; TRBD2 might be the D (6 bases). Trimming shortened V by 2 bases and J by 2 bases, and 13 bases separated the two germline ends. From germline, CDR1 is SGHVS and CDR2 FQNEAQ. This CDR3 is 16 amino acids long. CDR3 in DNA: TGTGCCAGCAGCTTACCCCAGGGAGGCGCCTACAATGAGCAGTTCTTC. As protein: CASSLPQGGAYNEQFF.

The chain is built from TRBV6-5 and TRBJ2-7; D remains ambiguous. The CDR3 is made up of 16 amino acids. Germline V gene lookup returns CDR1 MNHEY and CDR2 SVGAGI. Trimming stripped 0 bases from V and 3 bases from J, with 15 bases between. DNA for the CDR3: TGTGCCAGCAGTTACTCGAGTCTATTCCCTGTCTACGAGCAGTACGTC. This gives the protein CASSYSSLFPVYEQYV.

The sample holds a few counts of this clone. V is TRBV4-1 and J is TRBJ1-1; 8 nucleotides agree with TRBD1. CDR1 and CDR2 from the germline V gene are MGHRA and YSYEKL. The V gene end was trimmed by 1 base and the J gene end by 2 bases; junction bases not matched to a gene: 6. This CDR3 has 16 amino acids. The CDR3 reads CASSQGYRGINTEAFF. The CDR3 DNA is TGCGCCAGCAGCCAAGGATACAGGGGGATTAACACTGAAGCTTTCTTT.

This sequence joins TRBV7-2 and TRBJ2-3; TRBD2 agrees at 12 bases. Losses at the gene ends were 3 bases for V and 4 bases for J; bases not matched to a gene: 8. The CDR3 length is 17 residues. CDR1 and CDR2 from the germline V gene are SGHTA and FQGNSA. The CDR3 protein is CASSLQGLAGSADTQYF. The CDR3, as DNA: TGTGCCAGCAGCTTGCAAGGACTAGCGGGGAGCGCAGATACGCAGTATTTT.

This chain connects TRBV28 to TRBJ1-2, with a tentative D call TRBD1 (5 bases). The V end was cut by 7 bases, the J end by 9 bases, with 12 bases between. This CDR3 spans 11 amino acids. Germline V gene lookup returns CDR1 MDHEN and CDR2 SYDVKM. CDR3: CASTWGSSYTF. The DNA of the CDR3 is TGTGCCAGCACCTGGGGCAGCAGCTACACCTTC.

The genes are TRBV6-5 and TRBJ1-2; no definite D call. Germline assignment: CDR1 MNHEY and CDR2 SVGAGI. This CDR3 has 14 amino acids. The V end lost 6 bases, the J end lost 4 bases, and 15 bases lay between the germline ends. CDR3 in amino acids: CASRARVEGYGYTF. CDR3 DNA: TGTGCCAGCAGGGCACGGGTGGAGGGCTATGGCTACACCTTC.

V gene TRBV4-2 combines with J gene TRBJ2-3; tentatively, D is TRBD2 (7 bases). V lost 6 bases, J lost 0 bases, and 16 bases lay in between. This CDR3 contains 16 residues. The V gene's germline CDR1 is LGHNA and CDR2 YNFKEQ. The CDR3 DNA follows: TGTGCCAGCAGGGGCGGGGGCCGTTCTAGCACAGATACGCAGTATTTT. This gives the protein CASRGGGRSSTDTQYF.

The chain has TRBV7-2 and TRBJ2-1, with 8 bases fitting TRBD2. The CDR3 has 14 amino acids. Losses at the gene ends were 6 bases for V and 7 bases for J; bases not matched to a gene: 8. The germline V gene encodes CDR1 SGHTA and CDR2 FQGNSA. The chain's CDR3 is CASSPGLADNEQFF. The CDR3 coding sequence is TGTGCCAGCAGTCCTGGACTAGCTGATAATGAGCAGTTCTTC.

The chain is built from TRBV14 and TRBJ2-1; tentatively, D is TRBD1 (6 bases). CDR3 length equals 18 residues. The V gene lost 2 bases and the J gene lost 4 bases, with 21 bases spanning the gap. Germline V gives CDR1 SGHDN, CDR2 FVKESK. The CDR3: CASSQLQGAPKRYNEQFF. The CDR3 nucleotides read TGTGCCAGCAGCCAACTACAGGGCGCTCCCAAGAGGTACAATGAGCAGTTCTTC.

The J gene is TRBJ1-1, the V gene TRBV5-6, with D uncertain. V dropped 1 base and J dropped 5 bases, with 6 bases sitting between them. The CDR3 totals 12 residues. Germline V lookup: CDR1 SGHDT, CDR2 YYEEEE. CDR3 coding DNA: TGTGCCAGCAGCTTGATCCAGACTGAAGCTTTCTTT. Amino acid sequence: CASSLIQTEAFF.

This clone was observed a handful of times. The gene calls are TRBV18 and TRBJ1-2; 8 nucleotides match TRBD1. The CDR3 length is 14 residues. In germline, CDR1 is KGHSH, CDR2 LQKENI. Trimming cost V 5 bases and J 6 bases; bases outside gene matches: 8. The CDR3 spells CASSTLPTGDGYTF. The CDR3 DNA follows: TGTGCCAGCTCAACACTCCCGACAGGGGATGGCTACACCTTC.

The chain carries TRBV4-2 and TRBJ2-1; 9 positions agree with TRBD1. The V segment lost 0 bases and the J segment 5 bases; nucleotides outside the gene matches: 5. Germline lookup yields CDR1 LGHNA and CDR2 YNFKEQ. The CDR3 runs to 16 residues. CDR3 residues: CASSQEDRGTNNEQFF. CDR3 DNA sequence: TGTGCCAGCAGCCAAGAGGACAGGGGTACGAACAATGAGCAGTTCTTC.

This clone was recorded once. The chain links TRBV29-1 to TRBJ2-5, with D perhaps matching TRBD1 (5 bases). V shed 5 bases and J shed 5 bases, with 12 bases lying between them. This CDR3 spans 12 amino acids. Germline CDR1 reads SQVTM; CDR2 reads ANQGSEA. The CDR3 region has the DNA TGCAGCGTTCGGCAGTCAGGGGAGACCCAGTACTTC. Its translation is CSVRQSGETQYF.

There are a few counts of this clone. This chain's CDR3 is CASRPPGSGANVLTF. The CDR3 nucleotides are TGTGCCAGCAGACCGCCGGGTTCTGGGGCCAACGTCCTGACTTTC. The rearrangement links TRBV7-9 to TRBJ2-6; D is unresolved. Germline CDR1 reads SEHNR; CDR2 reads FQNEAQ (reference sequence). Trimming removed 6 bases from V and 1 base from J, with 10 bases in between. This CDR3 is built from 15 residues.

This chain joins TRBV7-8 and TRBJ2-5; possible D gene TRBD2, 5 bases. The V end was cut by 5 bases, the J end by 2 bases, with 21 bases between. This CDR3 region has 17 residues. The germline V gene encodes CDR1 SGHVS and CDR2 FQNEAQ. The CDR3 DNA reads TGTGCCAGCAGCCCCCAAAGGCGGGCGGACCTACAAGAGACCCAGTACTTC. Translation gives CASSPQRRADLQETQYF.

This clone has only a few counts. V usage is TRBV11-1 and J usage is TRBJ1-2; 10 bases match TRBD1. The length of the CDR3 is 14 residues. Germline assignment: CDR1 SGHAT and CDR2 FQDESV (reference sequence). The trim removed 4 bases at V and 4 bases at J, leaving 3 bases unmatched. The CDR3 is CASSSRDRGYGYTF. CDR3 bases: TGTGCCAGCAGCTCTCGGGACAGGGGCTATGGCTACACCTTC.

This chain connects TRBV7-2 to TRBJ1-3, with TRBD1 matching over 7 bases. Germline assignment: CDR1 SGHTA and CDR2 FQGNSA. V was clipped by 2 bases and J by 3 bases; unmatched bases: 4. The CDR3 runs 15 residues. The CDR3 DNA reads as TGTGCCAGCAGCTTACAGGGGGTTCATGGAAACACCATATATTTT. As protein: CASSLQGVHGNTIYF.

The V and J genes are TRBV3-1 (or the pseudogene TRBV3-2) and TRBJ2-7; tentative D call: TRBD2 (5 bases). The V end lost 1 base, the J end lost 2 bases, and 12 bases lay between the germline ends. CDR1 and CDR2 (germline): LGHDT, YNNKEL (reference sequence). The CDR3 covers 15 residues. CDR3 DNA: TGTGCCAGCAGCCAAGGGAAGGAGGCCACCTACGAGCAGTACTTC. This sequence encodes CASSQGKEATYEQYF.

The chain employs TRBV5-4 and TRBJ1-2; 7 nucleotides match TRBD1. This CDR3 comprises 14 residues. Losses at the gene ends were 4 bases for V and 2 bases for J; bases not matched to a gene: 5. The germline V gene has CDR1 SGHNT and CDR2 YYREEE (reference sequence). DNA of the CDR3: TGTGCCAGCAGCCCCGGACAGGTGAACTATGGCTACACCTTC. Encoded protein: CASSPGQVNYGYTF.

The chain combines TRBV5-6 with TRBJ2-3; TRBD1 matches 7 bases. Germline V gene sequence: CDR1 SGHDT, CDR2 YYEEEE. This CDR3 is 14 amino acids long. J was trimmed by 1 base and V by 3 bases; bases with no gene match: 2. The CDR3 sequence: CASSYGQGTDTQYF. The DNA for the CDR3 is TGTGCCAGCAGCTACGGACAGGGCACAGATACGCAGTATTTT.

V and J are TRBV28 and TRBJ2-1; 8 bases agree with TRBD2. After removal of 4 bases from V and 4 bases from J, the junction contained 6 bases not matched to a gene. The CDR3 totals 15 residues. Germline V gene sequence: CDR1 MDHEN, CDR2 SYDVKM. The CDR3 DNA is TGTGCCAGCAGTTCCGGGGGGGCCGGTTACAATGAGCAGTTCTTC. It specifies CASSSGGAGYNEQFF.

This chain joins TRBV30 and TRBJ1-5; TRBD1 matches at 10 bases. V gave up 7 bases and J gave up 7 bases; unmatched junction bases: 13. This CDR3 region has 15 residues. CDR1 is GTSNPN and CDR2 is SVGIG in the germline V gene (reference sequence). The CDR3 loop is CALTGGEWAYQPQHF. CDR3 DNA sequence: TGTGCCTTGACAGGGGGCGAGTGGGCGTACCAGCCCCAGCATTTT.

The CDR3 sequence is CASSVPGQGPTNYGYTF. CDR3 bases: TGTGCCAGCAGCGTCCCGGGACAGGGCCCCACTAACTATGGCTACACCTTC. The rearrangement links TRBV2 to TRBJ1-2; 9 bases match TRBD1. The length of the CDR3 is 17 residues. Per germline, CDR1 SNHLY and CDR2 FYNNEI. The J segment lost 0 bases and the V segment lost 6 bases, leaving 11 bases of the junction unmatched.

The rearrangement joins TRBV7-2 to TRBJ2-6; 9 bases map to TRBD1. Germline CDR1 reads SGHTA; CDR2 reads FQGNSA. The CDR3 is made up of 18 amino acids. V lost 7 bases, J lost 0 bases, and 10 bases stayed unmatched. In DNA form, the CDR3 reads TGTGCCAGCACCAAAAGGACAGGGGCCCTCTCTGGGGCCAACGTCCTGACTTTC. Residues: CASTKRTGALSGANVLTF.